The 24 T cell receptor beta chains in this list originate from one sample, sequenced in a study of blood T cell repertoires in COVID-19. Using immunoSEQ multiplex PCR, the repertoire was profiled, and TCRdb retains in-frame clones only, with some absent. This table has tens of thousands of clones, 70% to 80% appearing once. The sample consisted of peripheral blood. These receptors were collected from a man aged 65-85 years with COVID-19, enrolled during active disease.

This clone has only a few counts. The chain has TRBV3-1 (or the pseudogene TRBV3-2) and TRBJ2-2; 11 bases are a match to TRBD2. The CDR3 runs 15 residues. Looked up from germline, CDR1 is LGHDT and CDR2 is YNNKEL (reference sequence). V shed 3 bases, J shed 6 bases, and the junction held 3 bases outside the gene matches. The CDR3 bases are TGTGCCAGCAGCCAGTCTAGCGGGAGGTCCGGGGAGCTGTTTTTT. Amino acid sequence: CASSQSSGRSGELFF.

The chain joins TRBV28 to TRBJ1-2; TRBD1 matches at 9 bases. With V trimmed by 2 bases and J by 4 bases, 5 bases remained unmatched. This CDR3 comprises 15 residues. From germline, CDR1 is MDHEN and CDR2 SYDVKM. In DNA form, the CDR3 reads TGTGCCAGCAGTTTAGGGGGACAGGGCCTCTATGGCTACACCTTC. Encoded protein: CASSLGGQGLYGYTF.

The chain employs TRBV30 and TRBJ2-1; 13 positions match TRBD2. The J segment lost 7 bases and the V segment lost 2 bases, leaving 17 bases of the junction unmatched. The CDR3 totals 19 residues. CDR1 and CDR2 (germline): GTSNPN, SVGIG (reference sequence). CDR3 residues: CAWSRYRTSGSGSTNEQFF. The CDR3 coding sequence is TGTGCCTGGAGTAGGTACCGGACTAGCGGGAGTGGTAGCACTAATGAGCAGTTCTTC.

For the CDR3, the DNA is TGTGCCAGCAGTTTATACGGGGATTGGACTGAAGCTTTCTTT. This translates into CASSLYGDWTEAFF. The J gene is TRBJ1-1, the V gene TRBV27, with D uncertain. Germline V CDR1 and CDR2: MNHEY, SMNVEV (reference sequence). The CDR3 is 14 amino acids. V was cut by 1 base and J by 5 bases, with 11 bases left in between.

The chain joins TRBV23-1 to TRBJ2-7; 9 bases map to TRBD1. TRBV23-1 falls under the ORF class, with uncertain function. The J segment lost 4 bases and the V segment lost 3 bases, leaving 22 bases of the junction unmatched. The CDR3 extends over 20 amino acids. The DNA for the CDR3 is TGCGCCAGCAGTCATCAGATAGGTAGTAGGGGACAGGGATTTCCTTACGAGCAGTACTTC. It is translated as CASSHQIGSRGQGFPYEQYF.

V usage is TRBV7-9 and J usage is TRBJ1-2; possibly TRBD1 for D (5 bases). Germline CDR1 and CDR2: SEHNR and FQNEAQ (reference sequence). The CDR3 runs to 16 residues. The V end lost 2 bases, the J end lost 4 bases, and 17 bases lay between the germline ends. This chain's CDR3 is CASSLSGTASFYGYTF. CDR3 sequence (DNA): TGTGCCAGCAGCTTATCCGGGACTGCGTCCTTCTATGGCTACACCTTC.

The CDR3, as DNA: TGTGCCAGCAGTATCGGGACTAGCGGGGGCCAAGAGACCCAGTACTTC. This codes for CASSIGTSGGQETQYF. This chain connects TRBV7-9 to TRBJ2-5; TRBD2 agrees at 14 bases. Germline V gives CDR1 SEHNR, CDR2 FQNEAQ (reference sequence). The CDR3 contains 16 residues. J gave up 1 base and V 6 bases, and 4 bases lay outside the gene matches.

Note on this clone: This same CDR3 is encoded by further DNA sequences in the sample. The chain has TRBV4-3 and TRBJ2-1; 10 bases fit TRBD2. CDR1 is LGHNA and CDR2 is YSLEER in the germline V gene. The V segment lost 1 base and the J segment 8 bases; nucleotides outside the gene matches: 8. The CDR3 sequence is 16 residues long. This chain's CDR3 is CASSQGPSGRGDEQFF. CDR3 DNA: TGCGCCAGCAGCCAAGGGCCTAGCGGGAGAGGGGATGAGCAGTTCTTC.

V and J are TRBV5-1 and TRBJ1-2; no firm D call. Per the germline V gene, CDR1 is SGHRS and CDR2 is YFSETQ. V lost 1 base and J lost 6, with 13 bases in between. This CDR3 has 14 amino acids. The CDR3 DNA reads TGCGCCAGCAGCTTGAATTTACGGGTAGATGGCTACACCTTC. Translating it yields CASSLNLRVDGYTF.

This rearrangement joins TRBV24-1 to TRBJ1-1; possibly TRBD1 for D (5 bases). Germline V gives CDR1 KGHDR, CDR2 SFDVKD. The V and J ends lost 4 bases and 1 base respectively, with 6 bases between them. The CDR3 spans 13 residues. DNA of the CDR3: TGTGCCACCAGTGACAGGGAGAACACTGAAGCTTTCTTT. This codes for CATSDRENTEAFF.

The chain recombines TRBV4-2 with TRBJ2-7; 8 bases agree with TRBD1. In germline, CDR1 is LGHNA, CDR2 YNFKEQ. CDR3 length: 15 amino acids. Trimming removed 5 bases from V and 2 bases from J; junction bases left unmatched: 8. The chain's CDR3 is CASSYVTGEAYEQYF. Written as DNA, the CDR3 is TGTGCCAGCAGCTACGTGACAGGGGAGGCCTACGAGCAGTACTTC.

This CDR3 reads CAWSGLAGNTGELFF. CDR3 DNA: TGTGCCTGGAGTGGACTAGCGGGGAACACCGGGGAGCTGTTTTTT. The chain couples TRBV30 to TRBJ2-2; 10 nucleotides align to TRBD2. CDR1 is GTSNPN and CDR2 is SVGIG in the germline V gene (reference sequence). V shed 1 base, J shed 1 base, and the junction held 0 bases outside the gene matches. The CDR3 contains 15 residues.

The J gene is TRBJ1-2, the V gene TRBV28, with 9 bases identical to TRBD1. V lost 4 bases to trimming and J lost 6 bases; unmatched junction nucleotides: 21. Germline CDR1 is MDHEN and CDR2 is SYDVKM. The CDR3 totals 19 residues. CDR3 loop: CASSWTGVNFLTMGNGYTF. CDR3 bases: TGTGCCAGCAGTTGGACAGGGGTCAACTTCTTAACTATGGGAAATGGCTACACCTTC.

The chain uses TRBV20-1 and TRBJ2-5; 10 positions agree with TRBD2. The germline gives CDR1 DFQATT, CDR2 SNEGSKA (reference sequence). CDR3 length: 14 residues. The trim removed 3 bases at V and 5 bases at J, leaving 6 bases unmatched. CDR3 sequence reads: CSASLAGAGETQYF. Here the CDR3 DNA reads TGCAGTGCTAGTCTAGCGGGAGCGGGGGAGACCCAGTACTTC.

The chain recombines TRBV4-1 with TRBJ2-1, with TRBD2 matching over 8 bases. CDR3 length: 17 amino acids. Unmatched junction bases numbered 13, after V lost 0 bases and J lost 9 bases. The germline V gene has CDR1 MGHRA and CDR2 YSYEKL. For the CDR3, the DNA is TGCGCCAGCAGCCAAGATCTAAGCGGGAGAAGCCTAGGTGAGCAGTTCTTC. This translates into CASSQDLSGRSLGEQFF.

This sequence joins TRBV28 and TRBJ1-2, with D possibly matching TRBD1 (6 bases). CDR1 MDHEN and CDR2 SYDVKM come from the germline V gene. The length of the CDR3 is 15 residues. Trimming removed 4 bases at V and 8 bases at J, with 20 bases between. The CDR3 is CASSWPRGTLRGYTF. The CDR3 DNA reads as TGTGCCAGCAGTTGGCCGAGGGGGACACTTAGGGGCTACACCTTC.

V usage is TRBV5-1 and J usage is TRBJ2-5; D is perhaps TRBD2 (5 bases). Germline V CDR1 and CDR2: SGHRS, YFSETQ. The CDR3 is made up of 13 amino acids. The V and J ends lost 2 bases and 5 bases respectively, with 10 bases between them. This CDR3 is CASSFTSEETQYF. CDR3 bases: TGCGCCAGCAGCTTCACTAGTGAGGAGACCCAGTACTTC.

This clone was seen once. The genes are TRBV27 and TRBJ2-5; tentatively, D is TRBD2 (6 bases). Per germline, CDR1 MNHEY and CDR2 SMNVEV (reference sequence). This CDR3 has 16 amino acids. The V gene lost 5 bases and the J gene lost 5 bases, with 21 bases spanning the gap. CDR3 sequence: CASSRSAGTFRETQYF. For the CDR3, the DNA is TGTGCCAGCAGTCGGTCTGCAGGGACTTTCCGGGAGACCCAGTACTTC.

This clone was seen a handful of times. The chain uses TRBV5-6 and TRBJ1-1; D ambiguous. This CDR3 region has 15 residues. Germline CDR1 and CDR2: SGHDT and YYEEEE. V was trimmed by 0 bases and J by 3 bases, leaving 12 bases between them. CDR3 in DNA: TGTGCCAGCAGCTTGGATCTTTCCCGGGACACTGAAGCTTTCTTT. It yields the protein CASSLDLSRDTEAFF.

The J gene is TRBJ2-7, the V gene TRBV5-1; TRBD1 aligns across 7 bases. Germline lookup yields CDR1 SGHRS and CDR2 YFSETQ. This CDR3 comprises 14 residues. J lost 0 bases, V lost 2 bases, and 2 bases had no gene match. CDR3 loop: CASSLPGGSYEQYF. The CDR3 DNA follows: TGCGCCAGCAGCTTACCAGGGGGCTCCTACGAGCAGTACTTC.

The chain uses TRBV5-6 and TRBJ2-7; D possibly corresponds to TRBD1 (5 bases). V lost 2 bases, J lost 8 bases, and 14 bases lay in between. Germline values: CDR1 SGHDT, CDR2 YYEEEE. This CDR3 region has 13 residues. CDR3 DNA: TGTGCCAGCAGCTTAGGGGAAAGTTGGCAGCAGTACTTC. The encoded protein is CASSLGESWQQYF.

This clone was counted between two and nine times. J is TRBJ2-6 and V is TRBV4-3; tentative D call: TRBD2 (6 bases). Trimming removed 0 bases at V and 0 bases at J, with 12 bases between. This CDR3 has 18 amino acids. Germline CDR1 LGHNA, CDR2 YSLEER. CDR3 loop: CASSQEGGVVSGANVLTF. CDR3 sequence (DNA): TGCGCCAGCAGCCAAGAAGGAGGGGTAGTCTCTGGGGCCAACGTCCTGACTTTC.

The V gene is TRBV6-4, the J gene TRBJ2-1; D is unclear. CDR1 is MRHNA and CDR2 is SNTAGT in the germline V gene. V lost 4 bases and J lost 8, with 12 bases in between. The CDR3 runs to 13 residues. CDR3 residues: CASSVEESYEQFF. As DNA, the CDR3 is TGTGCCAGCAGTGTAGAAGAGTCTTATGAGCAGTTCTTC.

V usage is TRBV19 and J usage is TRBJ1-4; no definite D call. Trimming stripped 5 bases from V and 4 bases from J, with 11 bases between. The CDR3 totals 14 residues. Germline CDR1 LNHDA, CDR2 SQIVND (reference sequence). The CDR3 region has the DNA TGTGCCAGTAGTCGCGGGTCCCTTAATGAAAAACTGTTTTTT. It specifies CASSRGSLNEKLFF.